The T cell receptor beta chain described here comes from a study of T cell repertoires in cytomegalovirus infection. TCRdb ran MiXCR on the reads and lists one entry per CDR3 protein. The sample has roughly 760,000 distinct CDR3 sequences, 35% seen once; the top ten hold about 2.8%. CDR1 is MNHEY, CDR2 SMNVEV, per germline (reference sequence). Unmatched junction bases numbered 13, after V lost 4 bases and J lost 7 bases. The CDR3 has 17 residues. The V and J genes are TRBV27 and TRBJ2-1, with 10 nucleotides matching TRBD2. This receptor was obtained from a human donor in good health (CMV status not recorded). Some clones in this sample may be carry-over from other donors' samples. The specimen was PBMCs. The CDR3 is CASSYTIAGGMRNEQFF. CDR3 nucleotide sequence: TGTGCCAGCAGTTACACCATAGCGGGGGGCATGAGGAATGAGCAGTTCTTC.